This T cell receptor beta chain was retrieved from a study of Ad26.COV2.S vaccination and SARS-CoV-2 variants. Treatment defined: some 20 received Ad26.COV2.S at low or high dose, single or two shots; 5 received placebo; per-sample allocation not given. Sampling was done on day 63 after the first vaccine or placebo injection. This clone was picked up one time. Assay used: immunoSEQ multiplex PCR; TCRdb lists only in-frame clones, some missing. The sample has approximately 400,000 clones, approximately 83% seen once. The clonotype comes from a person aged 18-65 years who received the Ad26.COV2.S COVID-19 vaccine or a placebo. Sequencing used peripheral blood, obtained in a trial of Ad26.COV2.S vaccine versus placebo.

The CDR3 nucleotides read TGCGCCAGCAGCTTTGGCACCTCCGCCGCAGATACGCAGTATTTT. This translates into CASSFGTSAADTQYF. This chain connects TRBV5-1 to TRBJ2-3; D gene ambiguous. Germline loops: CDR1 SGHRS, CDR2 YFSETQ. The length of the CDR3 is 15 residues. Trimming pared 2 bases from V and 4 bases from J, leaving 14 bases between. The full variable domain, its missing parts supplied by reference TRBV5-1 and TRBJ2-3, is KAGVTQTPRYLIKTRGQQVTLSCSPISGHRSVSWYQQTPGQGLQFLFEYFSETQRNKGNFPGRFSGRQFSNSRSEMNVSTLELGDSALYLCASSFGTSAADTQYFGPGTRLTVL.